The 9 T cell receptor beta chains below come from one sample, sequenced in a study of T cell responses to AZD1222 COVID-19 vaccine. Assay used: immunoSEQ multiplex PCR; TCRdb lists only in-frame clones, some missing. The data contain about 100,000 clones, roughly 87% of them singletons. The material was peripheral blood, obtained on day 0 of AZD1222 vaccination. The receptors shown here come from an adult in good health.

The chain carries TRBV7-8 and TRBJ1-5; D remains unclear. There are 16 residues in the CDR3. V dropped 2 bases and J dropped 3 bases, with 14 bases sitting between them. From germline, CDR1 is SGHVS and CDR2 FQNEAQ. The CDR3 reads CASSLNSQAINQPQHF. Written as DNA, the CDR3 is TGTGCCAGCAGCTTAAATTCCCAGGCCATCAATCAGCCCCAGCATTTT.

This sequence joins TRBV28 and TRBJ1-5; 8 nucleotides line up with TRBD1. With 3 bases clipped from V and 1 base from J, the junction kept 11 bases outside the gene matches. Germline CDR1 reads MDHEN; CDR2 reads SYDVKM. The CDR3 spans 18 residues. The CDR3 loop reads CASSFGQGAGLSNQPQHF. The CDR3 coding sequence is TGTGCCAGCAGTTTTGGCCAGGGGGCCGGTTTAAGCAATCAGCCCCAGCATTTT. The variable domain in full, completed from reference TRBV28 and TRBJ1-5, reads DVKVTQSSRYLVKRTGEKVFLECVQDMDHENMFWYRQDPGLGLRLIYFSYDVKMKEKGDIPEGYSVSREKKERFSLILESASTNQTSMYLCASSFGQGAGLSNQPQHFGDGTRLSIL.

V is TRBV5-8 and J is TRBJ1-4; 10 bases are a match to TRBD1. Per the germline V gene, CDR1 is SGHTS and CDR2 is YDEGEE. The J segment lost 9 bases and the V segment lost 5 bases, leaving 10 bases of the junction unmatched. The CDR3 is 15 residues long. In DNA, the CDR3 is TGTGCCAGCAGTCACGGACAGGGGGGGGTTCAAAAACTGTTTTTT. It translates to CASSHGQGGVQKLFF.

CDR3 loop: CASSLARAETQYF. The CDR3 DNA reads TGCGCCAGCAGCTTGGCCCGCGCGGAGACCCAGTACTTC. This chain uses TRBV5-1 with TRBJ2-5, with D unresolved. The V end lost 0 bases, the J end lost 5 bases, and 8 bases lay between the germline ends. Per germline, CDR1 SGHRS and CDR2 YFSETQ. CDR3 length equals 13 residues.

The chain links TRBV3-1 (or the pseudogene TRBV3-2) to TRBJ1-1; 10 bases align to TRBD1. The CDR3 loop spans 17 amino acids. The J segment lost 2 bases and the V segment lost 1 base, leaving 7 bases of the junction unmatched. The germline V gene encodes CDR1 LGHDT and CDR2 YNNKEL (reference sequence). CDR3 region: CASSQGRDRGQNTEAFF. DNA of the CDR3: TGTGCCAGCAGCCAAGGACGGGACAGGGGTCAAAACACTGAAGCTTTCTTT.

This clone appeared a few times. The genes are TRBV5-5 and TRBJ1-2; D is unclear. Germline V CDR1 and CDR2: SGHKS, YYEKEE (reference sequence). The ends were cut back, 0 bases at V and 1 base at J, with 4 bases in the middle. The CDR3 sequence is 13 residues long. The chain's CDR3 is CASSLASNYGYTF. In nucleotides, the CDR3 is TGTGCCAGCAGCTTGGCCAGTAACTATGGCTACACCTTC. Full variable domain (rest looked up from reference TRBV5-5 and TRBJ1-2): DAGVTQSPTHLIKTRGQQVTLRCSPISGHKSVSWYQQVLGQGPQFIFQYYEKEERGRGNFPDRFSARQFPNYSSELNVNALLLGDSALYLCASSLASNYGYTFGSGTRLTVV.

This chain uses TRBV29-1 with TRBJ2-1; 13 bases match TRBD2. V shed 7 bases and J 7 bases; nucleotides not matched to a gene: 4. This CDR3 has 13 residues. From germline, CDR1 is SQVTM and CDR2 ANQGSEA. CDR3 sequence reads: CSAGTSGMNEQFF. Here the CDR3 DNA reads TGCAGCGCTGGGACTAGCGGGATGAATGAGCAGTTCTTC.

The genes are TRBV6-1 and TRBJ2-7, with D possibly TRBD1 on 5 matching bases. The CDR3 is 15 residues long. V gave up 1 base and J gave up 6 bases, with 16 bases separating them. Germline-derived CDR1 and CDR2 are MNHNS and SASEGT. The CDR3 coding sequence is TGTGCCAGCAGTGAAGTACAGGACCGAGTTGTCGAGCAGTACTTC. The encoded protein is CASSEVQDRVVEQYF.

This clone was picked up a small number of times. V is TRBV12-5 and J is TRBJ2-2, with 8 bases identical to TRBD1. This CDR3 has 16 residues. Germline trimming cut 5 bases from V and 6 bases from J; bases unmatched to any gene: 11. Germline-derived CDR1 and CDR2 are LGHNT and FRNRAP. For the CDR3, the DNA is TGTGCTAGTGGTCCAGGACAGGGTGGGAAGGCCGGGGAGCTGTTTTTT. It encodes CASGPGQGGKAGELFF.